These 32 T cell receptor beta chains were all obtained from the same sample, sequenced in a study of tumor-infiltrating lymphocytes in primary liver carcinoma. A constant-region primer primed TCR beta cDNA synthesis from about 530 ng of total RNA. Three nested multiplex PCR rounds of slightly modified ARM-PCR generated TCR beta libraries. The first two PCR rounds used TRBV1-TRBV30 forward primers with a C-beta reverse primer, nine to ten cycles each. TCRdb reprocessed the multiplex PCR reads with MiXCR, giving one entry per CDR3 protein. The table includes 300,000 to 400,000 distinct CDR3 sequences, 65% detected once. Unsorted whole blood supplied the RNA, and germline DNA was extracted too. Sample: peripheral blood. The receptors originated from a man in his forties with primary liver carcinoma and hepatitis B virus infection.

The V gene is TRBV11-1, the J gene TRBJ2-1; D is perhaps TRBD1 (5 bases). Trimming removed 5 bases from V and 1 base from J, with 12 bases in between. This CDR3 contains 15 residues. Germline-derived CDR1 and CDR2 are SGHAT and FQDESV (reference sequence). CDR3 coding DNA: TGTGCCAGCAGCACAGGACGGAGATCCTACAATGAGCAGTTCTTC. Its protein product is CASSTGRRSYNEQFF.

The chain links TRBV7-9 to TRBJ2-3; a possible D gene is TRBD2 (5 bases). V was shortened by 2 bases and J by 6 bases, with 21 bases between the two germline ends. CDR1 and CDR2 (germline): SEHNR, FQNEAQ (reference sequence). The CDR3 covers 17 residues. The CDR3 DNA reads as TGTGCCAGCAGCTTACTGAGGGAAGGGCTTTTTACGGATACGCAGTATTTT. It encodes CASSLLREGLFTDTQYF.

Of note for this clonotype: An end of the junction differs from the germline gene, which may be a read error. CDR3: CANSYTGGSSPGYTF. In DNA form, the CDR3 reads TGTGCCAACAGCTACACAGGGGGCTCCTCCCCTGGTTACACCTTC. The V and J genes are TRBV11-2 and TRBJ1-2, with 9 bases lining up with TRBD1. The CDR3 sequence is 15 residues long. In germline, CDR1 is SGHAT, CDR2 FQNNGV.

Details on this clonotype: At one end, the junction sequence differs from germline, possibly due to a read error. The genes are TRBV11-2 and TRBJ2-1, with 10 bases matching TRBD1. The V gene's germline CDR1 is SGHAT and CDR2 FQNNGV. This CDR3 contains 17 residues. CDR3 DNA: TGTGCCAGCAACTCCCGTGGGGGGACAGGGGCCTACAATGAGCACTTCTTC. Translated: CASNSRGGTGAYNEHFF.

This clonotype has a count of ten or more. The rearrangement joins TRBV11-2 to TRBJ2-7, with TRBD2 identical over 8 bases. The trim removed 3 bases at V and 0 bases at J, leaving 10 bases unmatched. CDR3 length equals 17 residues. Germline assignment: CDR1 SGHAT and CDR2 FQNNGV. This chain's CDR3 is CASSLTDPGGNSYEQYF. The CDR3 coding sequence is TGTGCCAGCAGCTTGACGGATCCGGGGGGGAACTCCTACGAGCAGTACTTC.

Comments on this clonotype: This may come from a read error, since a much larger clone is one base off. The genes are TRBV12-3 or TRBV12-4 and TRBJ1-3, with TRBD1 identical over 8 bases. The CDR3 runs 18 residues. CDR3 nucleotide sequence: TGTCCCAGCAGCCTCCGAGGGCAGGGGGCTTTTACTGGAAACACCATATATTTT. Protein sequence: CPSSLRGQGAFTGNTIYF.

The chain uses TRBV6-1 and TRBJ2-2, with no clear D. The CDR3 totals 14 residues. Germline CDR1 reads MNHNS; CDR2 reads SASEGT. V gave up 2 bases and J gave up 7 bases, with 11 bases separating them. The CDR3 nucleotides are TGTGCCAGCAGTGAACTTGATGGTATCGGGGAGCTGTTTTTT. This encodes CASSELDGIGELFF.

In regard to this clonotype: At one of its ends the junction is not consistent with the germline gene, which may arise from a read error. The DNA for the CDR3 is TGTACCAGCAGCCCCAGGGAGGGCGAATCCTACAATGAGCAGTTCTTC. Translating it yields CTSSPREGESYNEQFF. The chain employs TRBV11-2 and TRBJ2-1; TRBD2 matches at 7 bases. Germline V lookup: CDR1 SGHAT, CDR2 FQNNGV. The CDR3 runs to 16 residues.

This clonotype was counted between two and nine times. The chain links TRBV5-1 to TRBJ2-1; perhaps TRBD2 as D (6 bases). The CDR3 loop spans 15 amino acids. CDR1 and CDR2 from the germline V gene are SGHRS and YFSETQ. V was trimmed by 0 bases and J by 5 bases, leaving 12 bases between them. In DNA, the CDR3 is TGCGCCAGCAGCTTGGACGGGAGAACCCACAATGAGCAGTTCTTC. Translation gives CASSLDGRTHNEQFF.

The chain is built from TRBV28 and TRBJ1-5, with D maybe TRBD1 (5 bases). The length of the CDR3 is 15 residues. CDR1 and CDR2 (germline): MDHEN, SYDVKM. The germline V and J ends were trimmed by 2 bases and 5 bases, with 13 bases remaining between them. CDR3 protein: CASSLGSSGDQPQHF. The CDR3 coding sequence is TGTGCCAGCAGTTTAGGCTCCTCGGGGGATCAGCCCCAGCATTTT.

This clonotype was seen once. The junction does not match germline at one end; this may be a read error. The chain uses TRBV11-2 and TRBJ2-5; D unclear. The germline V gene encodes CDR1 SGHAT and CDR2 FQNNGV. The CDR3 length is 13 residues. The CDR3 region is CTSSFGELNEQYF. The CDR3 DNA reads as TGTACCAGCAGCTTTGGTGAGCTCAATGAGCAGTACTTC. Full variable domain (outside the CDR3, taken from reference TRBV11-2 and TRBJ2-5): EAGVAQSPRYKIIEKRQSVAFWCNPISGHATLYWYQQILGQGPKLLIQFQNNGVVDDSQLPKDRFSAERLKGVDSTLKIQPAKLEDSAVYLCTSSFGELNEQYFGPGTRLLVL.

The genes are TRBV7-9 and TRBJ2-5; D uncertain. Looked up from germline, CDR1 is SEHNR and CDR2 is FQNEAQ (reference sequence). There are 17 residues in the CDR3. Between the trimmed V and J ends, which lost 0 bases and 5 bases, there was a span of 19 bases. The CDR3 spells CASSLANKGRDWETQYF. CDR3 bases: TGTGCCAGCAGCTTAGCGAACAAGGGAAGGGATTGGGAGACCCAGTACTTC.

The chain is built from TRBV11-2 and TRBJ2-2; D is perhaps TRBD2 (6 bases). The CDR3 sequence is 19 residues long. Germline values: CDR1 SGHAT, CDR2 FQNNGV. V was cut by 3 bases and J by 9 bases, with 29 bases left in between. CDR3 bases: TGTGCCAGCAGCTTGACGGCTAGCGTGAGTCGGGTTAGGACCTGGGAGCTGTTTTTT. This translates into CASSLTASVSRVRTWELFF.

Comment on this clonotype: A junction end diverges from the germline sequence, so it may reflect a read error. The V and J genes are TRBV29-1 and TRBJ2-7; 7 nucleotides agree with TRBD1. CDR1 SQVTM and CDR2 ANQGSEA come from the germline V gene. CDR3 length: 14 amino acids. The CDR3 DNA follows: TGCAGCCCGTCCTGGACAGGAAACAGCTACGAGAAGTACTTC. It yields the protein CSPSWTGNSYEKYF.

This clonotype was picked up one time. A read error may be the cause here, since a much bigger clone is one base away. The final CDR3 position lacks the conserved phenylalanine or tryptophan, pointing to a likely read error. The rearrangement uses TRBV4-2 and TRBJ2-7, with D perhaps matching TRBD1 or TRBD2 (5 bases each). Trimming shortened V by 0 bases and J by 4 bases, and 13 bases separated the two germline ends. Germline CDR1 and CDR2: LGHNA and YNFKEQ. The CDR3 totals 15 residues. CDR3 DNA: TGTGCCAGCAGCCAAGAAGGGGCTAGCAGTTACGAGCAGTACTAC. Translated, it gives CASSQEGASSYEQYY.

Concerning this clonotype itself: A much larger clone lies one base from this, so it may be a read error. The CDR3 spells CAISERSGRTTGELFF. The CDR3 DNA sequence: TGTGCCATCAGTGAGAGGAGCGGGAGGACCACCGGGGAGCTGTTTTTT. The rearrangement joins TRBV10-3 to TRBJ2-2; 9 bases are a match to TRBD2. This CDR3 contains 16 residues. Germline values: CDR1 ENHRY, CDR2 SYGVKD. V dropped 2 bases and J dropped 4; count of bases not matched to a gene: 5.

Comment on this clonotype: A single base separates this from a much larger clone, so it may be a read error. The chain links TRBV5-4 to TRBJ1-5, with D possibly being TRBD1 (5 bases). Trimming pared 7 bases from V and 7 bases from J, leaving 18 bases between. The CDR3 is 14 amino acids. Looked up from germline, CDR1 is SGHNT and CDR2 is YYREEE (reference sequence). The CDR3 region is CASGKQGVGQPQHF. As DNA, the CDR3 is TGTGCCAGCGGCAAACAAGGGGTGGGACAGCCCCAGCATTTT.

A note on this clonotype: The final CDR3 position lacks the conserved phenylalanine or tryptophan, pointing to a likely read error. V and J are TRBV14 and TRBJ2-3; 7 bases line up with TRBD2. The germline CDR1 and CDR2 sequences are SGHDN and FVKESK. V lost 4 bases, J lost 4 bases, and 8 bases stayed unmatched. CDR3 size: 15 residues. The CDR3 bases are TGTGCCAGCAGCCCGCTAGCGGCTAGCGCAGATACGCAGTATCTT. As protein: CASSPLAASADTQYL.

This chain joins TRBV6-1 and TRBJ2-3; D call uncertain. CDR3 length equals 14 residues. Per germline, CDR1 MNHNS and CDR2 SASEGT. V lost 5 bases and J lost 4, with 13 bases in between. CDR3 DNA: TGTGCCAGCAGTCAAACGAGAAACGCAGATACGCAGTATTTT. Its translation is CASSQTRNADTQYF.

In this sample, this clonotype turned up a few times. This chain joins TRBV24-1 and TRBJ2-7; 10 positions agree with TRBD2. V was pared by 5 bases and J by 2 bases, with 11 bases of the junction left unmatched. CDR3 length: 17 residues. Germline CDR1 reads KGHDR; CDR2 reads SFDVKD. CDR3 bases: TGTGCCACCAGTGTCCCTCGACCAGCGGGAGGGACCTACGAGCAGTACTTC. Residues: CATSVPRPAGGTYEQYF.

Worth noting for this clonotype: This may be a read error: a much more frequent sequence differs by one nucleotide. The J gene is TRBJ1-5, the V gene TRBV6-1; the D is unclear. The CDR3 length is 14 residues. Germline loops: CDR1 MNHNS, CDR2 SASEGT. CDR3 in DNA: TGTGCCAGCAGCGAGCACGGGAGAAATCAGCCCCAGCGTTTT. This codes for CASSEHGRNQPQRF.

V is TRBV28 and J is TRBJ2-1, with D possibly TRBD2 on 5 matching bases. This CDR3 spans 17 amino acids. Germline V gene data show CDR1 as MDHEN and CDR2 as SYDVKM. Deletions cut 5 bases from V and 1 base from J, with 18 bases between. The CDR3 protein is CASSIPKRTYSYNEQFF. The CDR3 DNA sequence: TGTGCCAGCAGTATACCTAAGAGGACTTATTCCTACAATGAGCAGTTCTTC.

About this clonotype itself: One end of the junction varies from germline; a read error may be responsible. The chain is built from TRBV11-2 and TRBJ2-3; 14 bases are a match to TRBD2. The CDR3 sequence is 18 residues long. Looked up from germline, CDR1 is SGHAT and CDR2 is FQNNGV. CDR3 in DNA: TGTGCCAGCAGCTTGTACCCGGGACTAGCGGGAGTGATAGATACGCAGTGTTTT. The encoded protein is CASSLYPGLAGVIDTQCF.

As for this clonotype: With a much larger clone just one base away, this may be a read error. The genes are TRBV6-2 or TRBV6-3 and TRBJ2-4; D unclear. Germline values: CDR1 MNHEY, CDR2 SVGEGT. This CDR3 is built from 17 residues. The CDR3 DNA reads TGTGTCAGCAGTTACTCGATGAGGTTCCTAGCCAAAAACATTCAGTACTTC. This gives the protein CVSSYSMRFLAKNIQYF.

This clonotype was recorded at least ten times. The V call is TRBV29-1, the J call TRBJ1-1; 9 nucleotides line up with TRBD1. The CDR3 runs 13 residues. CDR1 is SQVTM, CDR2 ANQGSEA, per germline. J was trimmed by 6 bases and V by 7 bases; bases with no gene match: 9. For the CDR3, the DNA is TGCAGCGCCGGTGGGACAGGGATCGCTGAAGCTTTCTTT. Protein sequence: CSAGGTGIAEAFF.

On this clonotype: A much more abundant neighbour one base away suggests this may be a read error. The rearrangement links TRBV6-5 to TRBJ1-5; TRBD1 might be the D (6 bases). The CDR3 runs 14 residues. Germline CDR1 reads MNHEY; CDR2 reads SVGAGI. Deletions cut 6 bases from V and 3 bases from J, with 12 bases between. CDR3 nucleotide sequence: TGTGCCAGCAGCCGGACAGTCTACAATCAGCCCCAGCATTTT. Translation gives CASSRTVYNQPQHF.

The V gene is TRBV12-3 or TRBV12-4, the J gene TRBJ2-3; tentatively, D is TRBD1 (5 bases). The CDR3 has 17 residues. Trimming cost V 3 bases and J 0 bases, with 16 bases left between them. The CDR3 here is CASSFRRQSTSTDTQYF. CDR3 bases: TGTGCCAGCAGTTTCCGACGACAGTCGACTAGCACAGATACGCAGTATTTT.

Notes on this clonotype: This may be a read error, as it is one base from a much larger clone. The chain has TRBV12-3 or TRBV12-4 and TRBJ1-1, with a possible D match to TRBD1 (5 bases). This CDR3 comprises 14 residues. The CDR3 region has the DNA TGTGACAGCAGCCTGGGACGGTCATCCACTGAAGCTTTCTTT. Protein product: CDSSLGRSSTEAFF.

As for this clonotype: An end of the junction does not agree with germline; a read error may underlie this. The chain is built from TRBV6-2 or TRBV6-3 and TRBJ2-3; D unresolved. The CDR3 runs 12 residues. In germline, CDR1 is MNHEY, CDR2 SVGEGT. The CDR3 here is CASSDLADMQYF. The CDR3 coding sequence is TGTGCCAGCAGCGACTTGGCAGATATGCAGTATTTT.

The V call is TRBV11-2, the J call TRBJ2-1, with 10 bases matching TRBD2. Per germline, CDR1 SGHAT and CDR2 FQNNGV. Trimming at V came to 2 bases and at J to 6 bases, leaving 13 bases not matched to a gene. The CDR3 has 18 amino acids. Written as DNA, the CDR3 is TGTGCCAGCAGCTTATCCTTCGGTAGGCTAGCGGGAGTCAATGAGCAGTTCTTC. This gives the protein CASSLSFGRLAGVNEQFF.

This clonotype showed up many times. The chain joins TRBV6-2 or TRBV6-3 to TRBJ1-2; TRBD1 agrees at 10 bases. Germline V CDR1 and CDR2: MNHEY, SVGEGT. After removal of 6 bases from V and 3 bases from J, the junction contained 1 base not matched to a gene. This CDR3 spans 13 amino acids. The CDR3 loop reads CASRGQGDYGYTF. CDR3 nucleotides: TGTGCCAGCAGAGGACAGGGGGACTATGGCTACACCTTC.

The rearrangement links TRBV12-3 or TRBV12-4 to TRBJ2-6; D possibly corresponds to TRBD2 (5 bases). The CDR3 length is 17 residues. Trimming left V 5 bases short and J 0 bases short, with 14 bases between. This CDR3 reads CASSTWSGTSGANVLTF. In DNA form, the CDR3 reads TGTGCCAGCAGTACATGGAGCGGCACCTCTGGGGCCAACGTCCTGACTTTC.